These 21 T cell receptor beta chains came from one sample sequenced in a study of CD4 T cells in relation to SARS-CoV-2 and coronaviruses. The data were produced by immunoSEQ multiplex PCR, yet TCRdb's version contains in-frame clones alone and is incomplete. The sample yields some 65,000 clones, over 70% seen once. Unexposed donor CD4+ T cells date from 2011-2018, before the COVID-19 pandemic. Sequencing was performed on memory CD4+ T cells from PBMCs. These receptors were obtained from a human donor in good health.

The rearrangement uses TRBV7-2 and TRBJ2-1; D unresolved. The CDR3 has 13 amino acids. V gave up 0 bases and J gave up 6 bases, with 6 bases separating them. Germline lookup yields CDR1 SGHTA and CDR2 FQGNSA. The CDR3 DNA is TGTGCCAGCAGCTTAGCGTTTGGCAATGAGCAGTTCTTC. Translated: CASSLAFGNEQFF.

The V call is TRBV28, the J call TRBJ1-4; TRBD1 is a possible D gene (6 bases). This CDR3 spans 17 amino acids. V lost 5 bases, J lost 2 bases, and 18 bases lay in between. From germline, CDR1 is MDHEN and CDR2 SYDVKM. CDR3 nucleotide sequence: TGTGCCAGCAGTGCAGGGGCAGGGAGAGGGACTAATGAAAAACTGTTTTTT. Its protein product is CASSAGAGRGTNEKLFF.

The genes are TRBV5-5 and TRBJ1-5; D perhaps matches TRBD1 (5 bases). V lost 4 bases to trimming and J lost 6 bases, with 11 bases between them. The length of the CDR3 is 13 residues. In germline, CDR1 is SGHKS, CDR2 YYEKEE (reference sequence). CDR3 sequence: CASSGTGGQPQHF. In DNA, the CDR3 is TGTGCCAGCAGCGGGACGGGGGGTCAGCCCCAGCATTTT.

This clone has a handful of counts. V usage is TRBV7-2 and J usage is TRBJ1-3, with D perhaps matching TRBD1 (5 bases). CDR1 is SGHTA and CDR2 is FQGNSA in the germline V gene. V lost 1 base and J lost 5, with 18 bases in between. There are 17 residues in the CDR3. The CDR3 reads CASSLESTGGGRNTIYF. In DNA form, the CDR3 reads TGTGCCAGCAGCTTAGAAAGTACGGGGGGTGGGAGAAACACCATATATTTT.

This sequence joins TRBV7-9 and TRBJ1-2; D uncertain. Germline V gene sequence: CDR1 SEHNR, CDR2 FQNEAQ (reference sequence). CDR3 length: 13 amino acids. V shed 2 bases and J shed 8 bases, with 12 bases lying between them. The CDR3 sequence is CASSLRRRGGYTF. CDR3 bases: TGTGCCAGCAGCTTAAGGAGGCGGGGAGGCTACACCTTC.

This clone was counted a single time. The V call is TRBV6-4, the J call TRBJ2-3, with D maybe TRBD1 (6 bases). V was pared by 5 bases and J by 1 base, with 13 bases between. From germline, CDR1 is MRHNA and CDR2 SNTAGT. The CDR3 extends over 15 amino acids. This chain's CDR3 is CASSPTGIGTDTQYF. The CDR3 nucleotides read TGTGCCAGCAGTCCAACAGGGATTGGCACAGATACGCAGTATTTT.

The V and J genes are TRBV7-2 and TRBJ2-3; tentative D call: TRBD2 (6 bases). Per the germline V gene, CDR1 is SGHTA and CDR2 is FQGNSA. V was cut by 1 base and J by 4 bases, with 24 bases left in between. This CDR3 has 19 amino acids. The CDR3 protein is CASSLEGHGGTRWADTQYF. The CDR3 bases are TGTGCCAGCAGCTTAGAGGGTCATGGGGGGACTCGCTGGGCAGATACGCAGTATTTT.

This chain uses TRBV12-3 or TRBV12-4 with TRBJ1-2, with D possibly TRBD1 on 6 matching bases. V lost 7 bases and J 8 bases, leaving 17 bases between the germline ends. CDR3 length: 13 residues. CDR3 nucleotide sequence: TGTGCCAGCACCCATCGGGGGGCGGGGGGCTACACCTTC. Its protein product is CASTHRGAGGYTF.

The chain is built from TRBV19 and TRBJ1-2, with D unclear. The germline V and J ends were trimmed by 7 bases and 2 bases, with 14 bases remaining between them. The CDR3 has 14 residues. Germline V gene data show CDR1 as LNHDA and CDR2 as SQIVND (reference sequence). In DNA form, the CDR3 reads TGTGCCAGTAACATCCACCTACAAAACTATGGCTACACCTTC. It translates to CASNIHLQNYGYTF.

The V gene is TRBV18, the J gene TRBJ1-2; D unresolved. The CDR3 has 14 residues. Deletions cut 3 bases from V and 8 bases from J, with 16 bases between. Germline CDR1 KGHSH, CDR2 LQKENI. The CDR3 bases are TGTGCCAGCTCACCTACCTCCCCGCCGACGGGCTACACCTTC. It yields the protein CASSPTSPPTGYTF.

This rearrangement joins TRBV9 to TRBJ2-1; D is uncertain. This CDR3 has 17 amino acids. The V end was cut by 0 bases, the J end by 0 bases, with 13 bases between. Germline assignment: CDR1 SGDLS and CDR2 YYNGEE. The CDR3 bases are TGTGCCAGCAGCGTAGTGGACGGTCGCACCTCCTACAATGAGCAGTTCTTC. Protein product: CASSVVDGRTSYNEQFF.

The CDR3 is CSASKDEKLFF. CDR3 DNA sequence: TGCAGTGCGAGCAAAGATGAAAAACTGTTTTTT. The chain employs TRBV20-1 and TRBJ1-4; D uncertain. The length of the CDR3 is 11 residues. Germline V lookup: CDR1 DFQATT, CDR2 SNEGSKA (reference sequence). V gave up 6 bases and J gave up 6 bases, with 8 bases separating them.

This chain links TRBV18 with TRBJ1-3; D not resolved. Germline values: CDR1 KGHSH, CDR2 LQKENI. V was cut by 2 bases and J by 0 bases, with 11 bases left in between. The CDR3 consists of 16 residues. CDR3 DNA sequence: TGTGCCAGCTCACCAAGAAGGAGTAGCTCTGGAAACACCATATATTTT. The encoded protein is CASSPRRSSSGNTIYF. The variable domain in full, with the rest retrieved from reference TRBV18 and TRBJ1-3, is NAGVMQNPRHLVRRRGQEARLRCSPMKGHSHVYWYRQLPEEGLKFMVYLQKENIIDESGMPKERFSAEFPKEGPSILRIQQVVRGDSAAYFCASSPRRSSSGNTIYFGEGSWLTVV.

The chain joins TRBV7-3 to TRBJ2-1; D not certain. The V gene's germline CDR1 is SGHTA and CDR2 FQGTGA. Trimming took off 5 bases at V and 4 bases at J, with 18 bases between the two ends. This CDR3 is 16 amino acids long. In DNA, the CDR3 is TGTGCCAGCAGCCGAGATGGGGTACACCCTTACAATGAGCAGTTCTTC. Translated, it gives CASSRDGVHPYNEQFF.

The CDR3 here is CASSLVGTSSGNTIYF. CDR3 sequence (DNA): TGTGCCAGCAGCTTAGTGGGCACCTCGTCTGGAAACACCATATATTTT. This sequence joins TRBV7-2 and TRBJ1-3, with D unresolved. The V and J ends lost 1 base and 1 base respectively, with 11 bases between them. Germline loops: CDR1 SGHTA, CDR2 FQGNSA. This CDR3 spans 16 amino acids.

CDR3: CASSISALANVLTF. The CDR3 DNA is TGTGCCAGTAGCATTTCCGCGTTAGCCAACGTCCTGACTTTC. The genes are TRBV19 and TRBJ2-6; no clear D gene. Per the germline V gene, CDR1 is LNHDA and CDR2 is SQIVND (reference sequence). The CDR3 consists of 14 residues. V lost 6 bases to trimming and J lost 7 bases, with 13 bases between them.

The chain links TRBV12-3 or TRBV12-4 to TRBJ2-7; D unresolved. The V and J ends lost 6 bases and 3 bases respectively, with 12 bases between them. CDR3 size: 13 residues. The CDR3 sequence: CASSVINLYEQYF. CDR3 DNA sequence: TGTGCCAGCAGCGTAATTAATCTCTACGAGCAGTACTTC.

The chain is built from TRBV3-1 (or the pseudogene TRBV3-2) and TRBJ2-6, with D perhaps TRBD1 (6 bases). Germline V gene lookup returns CDR1 LGHDT and CDR2 YNNKEL (reference sequence). Trimming took off 7 bases at V and 0 bases at J, with 10 bases between the two ends. The CDR3 totals 15 residues. CDR3 nucleotides: TGTGCCAGCACCTCACAGGGCTCTGGGGCCAACGTCCTGACTTTC. As protein: CASTSQGSGANVLTF.

This clone has a single count. This chain links TRBV2 with TRBJ2-7; D is possibly TRBD2 (5 bases). Germline CDR1 and CDR2: SNHLY and FYNNEI. There are 12 residues in the CDR3. Trimming removed 9 bases at V and 6 bases at J, with 15 bases between. The CDR3, as DNA: TGTGCCAGTGCCCGCGAGGGTGGCGAGCAGTACTTC. Encoded protein: CASAREGGEQYF.

J is TRBJ1-5 and V is TRBV10-3; D unclear. V shed 5 bases and J shed 1 base, with 18 bases lying between them. CDR1 ENHRY and CDR2 SYGVKD come from the germline V gene. The CDR3 totals 17 residues. CDR3 sequence reads: CAISPPNSPASNQPQHF. CDR3 coding DNA: TGTGCCATCAGTCCCCCCAATAGTCCGGCCAGCAATCAGCCCCAGCATTTT.

V gene TRBV5-6 combines with J gene TRBJ1-4; 8 positions agree with TRBD1. Looked up from germline, CDR1 is SGHDT and CDR2 is YYEEEE. The CDR3 is 15 amino acids. V shed 3 bases, J shed 6 bases, and the junction held 7 bases outside the gene matches. This CDR3 reads CASSSDREDDEKLFF. Here the CDR3 DNA reads TGTGCCAGCAGCTCGGACAGGGAGGACGATGAAAAACTGTTTTTT.